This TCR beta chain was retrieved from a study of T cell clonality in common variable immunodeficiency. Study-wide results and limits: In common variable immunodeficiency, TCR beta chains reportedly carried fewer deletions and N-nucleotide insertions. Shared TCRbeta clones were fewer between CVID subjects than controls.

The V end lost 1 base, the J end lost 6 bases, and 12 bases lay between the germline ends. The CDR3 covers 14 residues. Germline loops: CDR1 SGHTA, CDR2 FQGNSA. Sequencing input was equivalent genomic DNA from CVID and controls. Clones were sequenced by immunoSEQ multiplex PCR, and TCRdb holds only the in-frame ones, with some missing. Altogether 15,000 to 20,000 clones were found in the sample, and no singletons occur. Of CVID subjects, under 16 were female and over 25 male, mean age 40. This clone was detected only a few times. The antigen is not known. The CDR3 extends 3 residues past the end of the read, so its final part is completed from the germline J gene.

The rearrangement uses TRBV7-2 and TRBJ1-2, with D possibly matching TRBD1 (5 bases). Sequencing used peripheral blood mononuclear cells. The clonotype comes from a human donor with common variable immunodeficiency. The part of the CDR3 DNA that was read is TGTGCCAGCAGCTTAGATCGGACATTCAATGGC. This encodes CASSLDRTFNG. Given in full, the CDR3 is CASSLDRTFNGYTF.